Listed below are T cell receptor beta chains from one sample, sequenced in a study of blood T cell repertoires in COVID-19. Generated by immunoSEQ multiplex PCR, the TCRdb table keeps only in-frame clones and is missing some. Among about 300,000 clones listed, over 85% were seen once. The sequenced sample was PBMCs or T cells enriched from blood (not recorded which). Every receptor here comes from a woman aged 50 to 60 who had been exposed to COVID-19. Both conserved end residues are part of each CDR3. The order of the fields is clone size, D gene, V gene, J gene, CDR3 DNA, CDR3 protein. D genes are given only for firm matches. A row's size may be missing; if present it is once, few, many or a size class.

clone_size: NA
d_call: NA
v_call: TRBV3-1/TRBV3-2
j_call: TRBJ2-5
cdr3_nt: TGTGCCAGCAGCCAAACCCGGGGGACTCAAGAGACCCAGTACTTC
cdr3_aa: CASSQTRGTQETQYF

clone_size: NA
d_call: TRBD2
v_call: TRBV6-5
j_call: TRBJ2-7
cdr3_nt: TGTGCCAGCACTACTAGCGGGGGCTACGAGCAGTACTTC
cdr3_aa: CASTTSGGYEQYF

clone_size: NA
d_call: NA
v_call: TRBV11-2
j_call: TRBJ1-6
cdr3_nt: TGTGCCAGCAGCTTAGCAGGGAGGGATAATTCACCCCTCCACTTT
cdr3_aa: CASSLAGRDNSPLHF

clone_size: NA
d_call: NA
v_call: TRBV27
j_call: TRBJ2-3
cdr3_nt: TGTGCCAGCAGTTCCTCGCGGGGAAGAGATACGCAGTATTTT
cdr3_aa: CASSSSRGRDTQYF

clone_size: few
d_call: NA
v_call: TRBV19
j_call: TRBJ1-6
cdr3_nt: TGTGCCAGTAGTATGGGCTCTCTCCTGAATTCACCCCTCCACTTT
cdr3_aa: CASSMGSLLNSPLHF

clone_size: few
d_call: NA
v_call: TRBV6-5
j_call: TRBJ1-3
cdr3_nt: TGTGCCAGCAGAGGAGAGAGGATCTCTGGAAACACCATATATTTT
cdr3_aa: CASRGERISGNTIYF

clone_size: NA
d_call: NA
v_call: TRBV19
j_call: TRBJ1-4
cdr3_nt: TGTGCCAGTAGTCCCACGGGTTGGGGCGAAAAACTGTTTTTT
cdr3_aa: CASSPTGWGEKLFF

clone_size: once
d_call: NA
v_call: TRBV7-9
j_call: TRBJ2-1
cdr3_nt: TGTGCCAGCAGCCCTCAGAGGGGGGGAGGCACCTACAATGAGCAGTTCTTC
cdr3_aa: CASSPQRGGGTYNEQFF

clone_size: NA
d_call: NA
v_call: TRBV11-2
j_call: TRBJ2-1
cdr3_nt: TGTGCCAGCAGCTTATCTTCTTCCCCTAACAATGAGCAGTTCTTC
cdr3_aa: CASSLSSSPNNEQFF

clone_size: NA
d_call: NA
v_call: TRBV7-9
j_call: TRBJ2-5
cdr3_nt: TGTGCCAGCAGCTTGGCCGACAGCCGACAAGAGACCCAGTACTTC
cdr3_aa: CASSLADSRQETQYF

clone_size: NA
d_call: NA
v_call: TRBV7-6
j_call: TRBJ1-1
cdr3_nt: TGTGCCAGCAGCCTCTCCAGGCGGGGAAGCACTGAAGCTTTCTTT
cdr3_aa: CASSLSRRGSTEAFF

clone_size: NA
d_call: NA
v_call: TRBV14
j_call: TRBJ1-1
cdr3_nt: TGTGCCAGCAGCCAACCAGGCAACACTGAAGCTTTCTTT
cdr3_aa: CASSQPGNTEAFF

clone_size: NA
d_call: NA
v_call: TRBV28
j_call: TRBJ2-2
cdr3_nt: TGTGCCAGCAATCCGGGGGAGCTGTTTTTT
cdr3_aa: CASNPGELFF

clone_size: NA
d_call: TRBD1
v_call: TRBV27
j_call: TRBJ1-2
cdr3_nt: TGTGCCAGCAGTTCCCCCGGGACAGGGGGCAAACAGGTTGGCTACACCTTC
cdr3_aa: CASSSPGTGGKQVGYTF

clone_size: few
d_call: TRBD2
v_call: TRBV19
j_call: TRBJ2-1
cdr3_nt: TGTGCCAGTAGTATAGAGACTAGCGGGGGCCTCAATGAGCAGTTCTTC
cdr3_aa: CASSIETSGGLNEQFF

clone_size: NA
d_call: TRBD1
v_call: TRBV5-4
j_call: TRBJ2-4
cdr3_nt: TGTGCCAGCAGCTTGGCGGTAAGGGGACAGGGGAAAAACATTCAGTACTTC
cdr3_aa: CASSLAVRGQGKNIQYF

clone_size: NA
d_call: TRBD1
v_call: TRBV2
j_call: TRBJ1-5
cdr3_nt: TGTGCCAGCAGTGAACGGACAGGGTCAGCTCAGCCCCAGCATTTT
cdr3_aa: CASSERTGSAQPQHF

clone_size: NA
d_call: NA
v_call: TRBV9
j_call: TRBJ2-5
cdr3_nt: TGTGCCAGCAGCGCAAAAGAGACCCAGTACTTC
cdr3_aa: CASSAKETQYF

clone_size: NA
d_call: NA
v_call: TRBV12-3/TRBV12-4
j_call: TRBJ1-5
cdr3_nt: TGTGCCAGCAGTTTAGCAGGGGGACAGCCCCAGCATTTT
cdr3_aa: CASSLAGGQPQHF

clone_size: NA
d_call: NA
v_call: TRBV7-8
j_call: TRBJ2-2
cdr3_nt: TGTGCCAGCAGCTCCACCTCCCTCTCCGGGACAACGAACACCGGGGAGCTGTTTTTT
cdr3_aa: CASSSTSLSGTTNTGELFF

clone_size: NA
d_call: NA
v_call: TRBV19
j_call: TRBJ2-6
cdr3_nt: TGTGCCAGTAGTATTGTGGGGAGAGGGGCCAACGTCCTGACTTTC
cdr3_aa: CASSIVGRGANVLTF

clone_size: NA
d_call: NA
v_call: TRBV7-9
j_call: TRBJ2-1
cdr3_nt: TGTGCCAGCAGCCGACTAGTGAATGAGCAGTTCTTC
cdr3_aa: CASSRLVNEQFF

clone_size: NA
d_call: NA
v_call: TRBV5-1
j_call: TRBJ1-2
cdr3_nt: TGCGCCAGCAGCGCGGAGATACAGGAGAGCTATGGCTACACCTTC
cdr3_aa: CASSAEIQESYGYTF

clone_size: NA
d_call: NA
v_call: TRBV11-2
j_call: TRBJ2-5
cdr3_nt: TGTGCCAGCAGCTACAATGCTCAAGAGACCCAGTACTTC
cdr3_aa: CASSYNAQETQYF

clone_size: NA
d_call: NA
v_call: TRBV30
j_call: TRBJ2-5
cdr3_nt: TGTGCCTGGAGTAGGTTAGAGGGAGAGACCCAGTACTTC
cdr3_aa: CAWSRLEGETQYF

clone_size: NA
d_call: NA
v_call: TRBV3-1/TRBV3-2
j_call: TRBJ1-6
cdr3_nt: TGTGCCAGCAGCCTACAGGAATACGGCTATAATTCACCCCTCCACTTT
cdr3_aa: CASSLQEYGYNSPLHF

clone_size: NA
d_call: NA
v_call: TRBV27
j_call: TRBJ2-7
cdr3_nt: TGTGCCAGCAGTTTATTCCCGGGCGGGGCGGAGCAGTACTTC
cdr3_aa: CASSLFPGGAEQYF

clone_size: NA
d_call: NA
v_call: TRBV3-1/TRBV3-2
j_call: TRBJ2-7
cdr3_nt: TGTGCCAGCAGCCAAGTCGTCGGTCTTTCCTACGAGCAGTACTTC
cdr3_aa: CASSQVVGLSYEQYF

clone_size: NA
d_call: NA
v_call: TRBV6-5
j_call: TRBJ2-1
cdr3_nt: TGTGCCAGCACTGGGGGGGGCCTCTACAATGAGCAGTTCTTC
cdr3_aa: CASTGGGLYNEQFF

clone_size: NA
d_call: NA
v_call: TRBV7-9
j_call: TRBJ2-5
cdr3_nt: TGTGCCAGCAGCTTAGACTCAAGAGAGACCCAGTACTTC
cdr3_aa: CASSLDSRETQYF

clone_size: NA
d_call: NA
v_call: TRBV5-4
j_call: TRBJ2-2
cdr3_nt: TGTGCCAGCAGGCGACAGGAAAGCACCGGGGAGCTGTTTTTT
cdr3_aa: CASRRQESTGELFF

clone_size: NA
d_call: NA
v_call: TRBV7-2
j_call: TRBJ1-1
cdr3_nt: TGTGCCAGCAGCTTAGATTTTGGGCAGGGGAGATGGGCTTTCTTT
cdr3_aa: CASSLDFGQGRWAFF

clone_size: NA
d_call: TRBD1
v_call: TRBV24-1
j_call: TRBJ2-5
cdr3_nt: TGTGCCACCAGTGACAGGACAGGGGAGTCGCGGGAGACCCAGTACTTC
cdr3_aa: CATSDRTGESRETQYF

clone_size: NA
d_call: NA
v_call: TRBV7-9
j_call: TRBJ1-1
cdr3_nt: TGTGCCAGCAGCAAGGACAGGAACACTGAAGCTTTCTTT
cdr3_aa: CASSKDRNTEAFF

clone_size: NA
d_call: NA
v_call: TRBV6-5
j_call: TRBJ2-1
cdr3_nt: TGTGCCAGCAGTTACTGGAGGGATTACAATGAGCAGTTCTTC
cdr3_aa: CASSYWRDYNEQFF

clone_size: once
d_call: NA
v_call: TRBV5-1
j_call: TRBJ1-2
cdr3_nt: TGCGCCAGCAGCTTGGATGCGGGAGGCTACACCTTC
cdr3_aa: CASSLDAGGYTF

clone_size: NA
d_call: NA
v_call: TRBV6-5
j_call: TRBJ2-2
cdr3_nt: TGTGCCAGCAGACAAAACACCGGGGAGCTGTTTTTT
cdr3_aa: CASRQNTGELFF

clone_size: NA
d_call: TRBD2
v_call: TRBV5-5
j_call: TRBJ2-1
cdr3_nt: TGTGCCAGCAGCATTACTAGCGGGGGGGCAGGTGAGCAGTTCTTC
cdr3_aa: CASSITSGGAGEQFF

clone_size: NA
d_call: TRBD1
v_call: TRBV4-2
j_call: TRBJ1-4
cdr3_nt: TGTGCCAGCAGCCATCGACAGGGGGCAACTAATGAAAAACTGTTTTTT
cdr3_aa: CASSHRQGATNEKLFF

clone_size: NA
d_call: NA
v_call: TRBV30
j_call: TRBJ1-4
cdr3_nt: TGTGCCTGGAATCCGCATCTGCAGGAAAAACTGTTTTTT
cdr3_aa: CAWNPHLQEKLFF

clone_size: NA
d_call: TRBD1
v_call: TRBV7-2
j_call: TRBJ1-1
cdr3_nt: TGTGCCAGCACCGACCATCCAGGGACAGGGGCCACTGAAGCTTTCTTT
cdr3_aa: CASTDHPGTGATEAFF